Sequencing of this T cell receptor beta chain was carried out in a study of beta chain features in type 1 diabetes. This clone has a handful of counts. The sequenced template was cDNA made from the entire isolated RNA. The table came from immunoSEQ multiplex PCR; TCRdb's copy has only in-frame clones and leaves some out. The sample includes about 900,000 clones, roughly 16% of them seen just once. The V gene lost 1 base and the J gene lost 4 bases, with 11 bases spanning the gap. Germline V gene data show CDR1 as LNHNV and CDR2 as YYDKDF (reference sequence). The CDR3 is 15 residues long. CD45RO/CCR7/CD25/CD127/CD95/CD27 sorting isolated CD4+ naive, central memory, regulatory and stem cell-like memory cells. Sorted populations all had greater than 95% purity.

The sequenced sample consisted of naive CD4+ T cells from blood. J is TRBJ2-1 and V is TRBV15; D is undetermined. The receptor was derived from a young woman in good health. CDR3 loop: CATSRAARRYNEQFF. The CDR3 region has the DNA TGTGCCACCAGCAGAGCTGCCAGGCGTTACAATGAGCAGTTCTTC.